This record covers a single T cell receptor beta chain. Its target is not known. The ends lost 3 bases at V and 4 bases at J; junction bases unmatched: 6. Germline V gene sequence: CDR1 MNHEY, CDR2 SVGAGI. This CDR3 contains 16 residues. This entry is derived from a study of blood T cells in healthy people across ages. Study-level findings and limits: Higher diversity, along with more naive CD4+ cells, distinguished long-lived donors from aged donors. No one knew whether donors had CMV, which possibly confounded expanded clonotype changes.

Peripheral blood, about 10 milliliters per donor, was collected. The use of a sample-barcoded 5' primer and a J-beta primer mix characterized a second PCR of roughly 6 to 11 cycles. Per sample, CDR3-containing paired-end reads numbered at least 2.5 million. Each CDR3 protein is one row after TCRdb ran MiXCR on the 5' RACE reads. This table has about 640,000 distinct CDR3 sequences, roughly 53% appearing once. This receptor was taken from a man in his fifties or sixties in good health. The J gene is TRBJ2-5, the V gene TRBV6-5, with 12 bases matching TRBD1. Source material: blood. DNA for the CDR3: TGTGCCAGCAGTTATCAGGGACAGGGGGCGGGAGAGACCCAGTACTTC. Protein product: CASSYQGQGAGETQYF.